This T cell receptor beta chain was sequenced during a study of siplizumab effects on memory and regulatory T cells. CDR3 size: 11 residues. V was pared by 3 bases and J by 8 bases, with 5 bases between. Per the germline V gene, CDR1 is MNHNS and CDR2 is SASEGT. Notes on this clone: The antigen is undetermined.

Some clones are missing from TCRdb's copy, which holds only in-frame ones; the method was immunoSEQ multiplex PCR. The sample has approximately 100,000 clones; 85% to 95% are singletons. Findings and caveats of the study: There appeared to be greater diversity in naive T cells than in memory cells, and naive T cells seemed major contributors to the alloresponse.

The chain employs TRBV6-1 and TRBJ2-1; D uncertain. The specimen sequenced was Tregs sorted from blood. The sequence derives from a human donor in good health. The CDR3 spells CASSDLYEQFF. In nucleotides, the CDR3 is TGTGCCAGCAGTGACCTTTATGAGCAGTTCTTC.